The entry that follows covers one T cell receptor beta chain sequence. The data derive from a study of blood T cell repertoires in COVID-19. In the study's own analysis: Amplification with reference gene primers provided the estimates of nucleated cell counts. Libraries were prepared by immunoSEQ multiplex PCR; TCRdb keeps only in-frame clonotypes and omits some of them. The V and J calls and clone size are taken from that table; D and trimming were inferred from the DNA. The sample lists roughly 100,000 clones; approximately 80% were seen once. The receptor was derived from an elderly woman with acute or convalescent COVID-19. Sample: peripheral blood.

The CDR3 region is CASRPGLAGVYEQYF. The CDR3 region has the DNA TGTGCCAGCAGACCCGGACTAGCGGGAGTCTACGAGCAGTACTTC. The chain recombines TRBV28 with TRBJ2-7; 13 bases are a match to TRBD2. Trimming took 6 bases from V and 3 from J; bases not matched to a gene: 5. The CDR3 consists of 15 residues. CDR1 and CDR2 (germline): MDHEN, SYDVKM.